This T cell receptor (beta chain) is drawn from a study of blood T cell repertoires in COVID-19. Study context: The United States, Italy and Spain supplied acute and convalescent COVID-19 samples. T cells, B-cell-depleted T cells, or PBMCs provided the cDNA or gDNA that served as material.

With 0 bases removed from V and 8 bases from J, the gap between germline ends came to 13 bases. The germline CDR1 and CDR2 sequences are SGHAT and FQNNGV. The CDR3 has 15 amino acids. Grouping used clinical history reported by participants in a survey and questionnaire. In the original workflow: Amplified reference gene primers provided the basis for estimating nucleated cell counts. Using immunoSEQ multiplex PCR, the repertoire was profiled, and TCRdb retains in-frame clones only, with some absent. The V and J calls and clone size were taken over from that table, and D and trimming were inferred from the DNA. Counted here are roughly 140,000 clones, roughly 90% occurring once; the ten biggest clones make up 0.95% to 1.5%.

The sequence was obtained from a woman in her thirties with acute COVID-19. Source material: PBMCs or T cells enriched from blood (not recorded which). The chain couples TRBV11-2 to TRBJ1-4; D is unclear. CDR3 nucleotide sequence: TGTGCCAGCAGCTTAGATAGGGAGGGTTGGGAAAAACTGTTTTTT. The encoded protein is CASSLDREGWEKLFF.